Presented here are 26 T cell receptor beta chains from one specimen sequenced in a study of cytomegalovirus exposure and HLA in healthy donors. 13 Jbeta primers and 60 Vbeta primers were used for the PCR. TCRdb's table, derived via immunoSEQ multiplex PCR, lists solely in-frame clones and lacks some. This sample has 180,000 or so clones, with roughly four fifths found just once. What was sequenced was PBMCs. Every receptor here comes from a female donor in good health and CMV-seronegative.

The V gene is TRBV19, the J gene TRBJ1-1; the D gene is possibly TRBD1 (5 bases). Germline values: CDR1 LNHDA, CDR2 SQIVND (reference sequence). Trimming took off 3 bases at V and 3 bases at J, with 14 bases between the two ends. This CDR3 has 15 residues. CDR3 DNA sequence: TGTGCCAGTAGTATCCACCGGGACTCGTACACTGAAGCTTTCTTT. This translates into CASSIHRDSYTEAFF. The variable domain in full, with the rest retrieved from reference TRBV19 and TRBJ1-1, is DGGITQSPKYLFRKEGQNVTLSCEQNLNHDAMYWYRQDPGQGLRLIYYSQIVNDFQKGDIAEGYSVSREKKESFPLTVTSAQKNPTAFYLCASSIHRDSYTEAFFGQGTRLTVV.

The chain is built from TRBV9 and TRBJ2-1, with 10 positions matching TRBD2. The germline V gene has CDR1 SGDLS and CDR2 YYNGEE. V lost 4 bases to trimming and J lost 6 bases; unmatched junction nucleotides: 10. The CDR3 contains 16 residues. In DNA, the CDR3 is TGTGCCAGCAGCCGGATTGTTACTAGCGGGGCCAATGAGCAGTTCTTC. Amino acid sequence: CASSRIVTSGANEQFF.

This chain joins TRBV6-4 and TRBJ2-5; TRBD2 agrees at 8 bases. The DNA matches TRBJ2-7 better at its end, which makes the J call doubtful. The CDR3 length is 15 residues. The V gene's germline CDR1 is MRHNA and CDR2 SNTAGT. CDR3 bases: TGTGCCAGCAGCGCGGATAGCGGGGCTGGGGTCGAGCAGTACTTC. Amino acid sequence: CASSADSGAGVEQYF.

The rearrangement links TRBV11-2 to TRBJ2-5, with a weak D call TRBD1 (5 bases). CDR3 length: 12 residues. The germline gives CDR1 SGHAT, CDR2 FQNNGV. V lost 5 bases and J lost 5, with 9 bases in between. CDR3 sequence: CASSQSGETQYF. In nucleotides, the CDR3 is TGTGCCAGCAGCCAGTCAGGGGAGACCCAGTACTTC.

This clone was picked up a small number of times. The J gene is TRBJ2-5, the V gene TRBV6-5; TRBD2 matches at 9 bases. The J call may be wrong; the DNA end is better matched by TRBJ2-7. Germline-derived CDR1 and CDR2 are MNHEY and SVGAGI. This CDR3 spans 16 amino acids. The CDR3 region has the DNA TGTGCCAGCAGTTACGGTATAGCGGGGGACTCCTACGAGCAGTACTTC. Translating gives CASSYGIAGDSYEQYF.

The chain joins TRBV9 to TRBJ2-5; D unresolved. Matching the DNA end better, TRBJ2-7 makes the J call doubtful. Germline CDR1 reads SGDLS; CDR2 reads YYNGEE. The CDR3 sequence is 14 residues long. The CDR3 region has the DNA TGTGCCAGCAGCGTCGCGCTAGGAAACTACGAGCAGTACTTC. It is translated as CASSVALGNYEQYF.

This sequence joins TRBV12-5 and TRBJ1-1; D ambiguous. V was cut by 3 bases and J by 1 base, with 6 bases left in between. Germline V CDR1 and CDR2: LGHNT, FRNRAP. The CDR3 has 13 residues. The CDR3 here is CASGLGGNTEAFF. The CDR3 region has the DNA TGTGCTAGTGGTTTAGGAGGGAACACTGAAGCTTTCTTT.

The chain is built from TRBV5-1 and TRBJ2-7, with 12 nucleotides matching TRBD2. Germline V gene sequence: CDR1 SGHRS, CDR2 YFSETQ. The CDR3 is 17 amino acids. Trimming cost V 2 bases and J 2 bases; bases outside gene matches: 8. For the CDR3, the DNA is TGCGCCAGCAGCTTTGGACCCCGGACTAGCGGGACCTACGAGCAGTACTTC. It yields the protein CASSFGPRTSGTYEQYF.

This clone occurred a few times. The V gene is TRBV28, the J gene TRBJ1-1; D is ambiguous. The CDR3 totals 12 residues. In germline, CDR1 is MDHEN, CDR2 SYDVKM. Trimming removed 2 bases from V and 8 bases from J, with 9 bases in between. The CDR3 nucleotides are TGTGCCAGCAGTTTAGAGAGTGCCGAAGCTTTCTTT. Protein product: CASSLESAEAFF. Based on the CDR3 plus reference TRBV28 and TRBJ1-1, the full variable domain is DVKVTQSSRYLVKRTGEKVFLECVQDMDHENMFWYRQDPGLGLRLIYFSYDVKMKEKGDIPEGYSVSREKKERFSLILESASTNQTSMYLCASSLESAEAFFGQGTRLTVV.

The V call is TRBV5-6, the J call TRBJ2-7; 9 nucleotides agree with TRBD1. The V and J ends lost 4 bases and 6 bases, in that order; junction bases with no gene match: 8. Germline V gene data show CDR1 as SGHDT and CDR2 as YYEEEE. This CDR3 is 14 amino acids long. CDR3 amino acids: CASSPGQGFREQYF. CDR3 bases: TGTGCCAGCAGCCCGGGACAGGGCTTCCGCGAGCAGTACTTC.

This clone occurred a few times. This CDR3 reads CASSRPGAGGQETQYF. The CDR3 DNA follows: TGTGCCAGCAGTCGGCCAGGAGCGGGAGGGCAGGAGACCCAGTACTTC. This chain connects TRBV6-6 to TRBJ2-5; 10 bases are shared with TRBD2. The germline gives CDR1 MNHNY, CDR2 SVGAGI (reference sequence). This CDR3 spans 16 amino acids. Losses at the gene ends were 5 bases for V and 5 bases for J; bases not matched to a gene: 11.

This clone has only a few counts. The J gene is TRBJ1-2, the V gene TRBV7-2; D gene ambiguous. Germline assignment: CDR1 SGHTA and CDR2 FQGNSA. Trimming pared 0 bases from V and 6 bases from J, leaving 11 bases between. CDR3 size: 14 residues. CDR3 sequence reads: CASSLALRGNGYTF. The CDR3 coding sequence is TGTGCCAGCAGCTTAGCGCTAAGAGGGAATGGCTACACCTTC.

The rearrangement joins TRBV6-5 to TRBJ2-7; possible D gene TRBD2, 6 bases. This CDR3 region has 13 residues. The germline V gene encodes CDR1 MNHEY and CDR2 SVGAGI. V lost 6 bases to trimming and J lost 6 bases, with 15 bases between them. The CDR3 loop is CASSPRRASEQYF. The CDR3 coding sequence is TGTGCCAGCAGCCCCCGGAGGGCGAGCGAGCAGTACTTC.

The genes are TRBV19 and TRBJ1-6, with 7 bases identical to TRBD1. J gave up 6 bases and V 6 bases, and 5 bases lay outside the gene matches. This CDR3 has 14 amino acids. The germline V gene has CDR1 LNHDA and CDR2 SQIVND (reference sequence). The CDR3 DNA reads TGTGCCAGTAGCAACACAGGGGTTAATTCACCCCTCCACTTT. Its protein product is CASSNTGVNSPLHF.

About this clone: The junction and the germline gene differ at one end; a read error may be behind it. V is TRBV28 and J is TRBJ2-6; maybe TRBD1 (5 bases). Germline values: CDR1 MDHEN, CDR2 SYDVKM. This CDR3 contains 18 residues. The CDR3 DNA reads TGTGCCAGCAGTTTTCGCTATTCCTTGAGATCTGGGGCCAACGGCCTGACTTTC. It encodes CASSFRYSLRSGANGLTF.

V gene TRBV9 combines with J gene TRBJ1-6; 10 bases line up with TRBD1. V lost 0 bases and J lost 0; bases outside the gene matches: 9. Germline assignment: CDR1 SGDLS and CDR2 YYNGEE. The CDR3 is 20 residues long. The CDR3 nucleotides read TGTGCCAGCAGCGTAGAATCGACAGGGGGCCTGAGCTCCTATAATTCACCCCTCCACTTT. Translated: CASSVESTGGLSSYNSPLHF.

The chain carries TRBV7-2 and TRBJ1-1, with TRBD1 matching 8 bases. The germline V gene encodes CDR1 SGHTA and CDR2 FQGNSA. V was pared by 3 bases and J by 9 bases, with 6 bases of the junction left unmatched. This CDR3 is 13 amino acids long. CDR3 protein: CASSFPTGGKAFF. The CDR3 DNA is TGTGCCAGCAGCTTTCCTACAGGGGGTAAAGCTTTCTTT.

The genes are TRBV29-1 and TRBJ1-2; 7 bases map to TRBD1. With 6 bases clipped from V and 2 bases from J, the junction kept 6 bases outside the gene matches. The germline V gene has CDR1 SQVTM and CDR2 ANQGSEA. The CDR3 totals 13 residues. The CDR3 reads CSVAPGQNYGYTF. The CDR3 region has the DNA TGCAGCGTGGCCCCGGGACAGAACTATGGCTACACCTTC.

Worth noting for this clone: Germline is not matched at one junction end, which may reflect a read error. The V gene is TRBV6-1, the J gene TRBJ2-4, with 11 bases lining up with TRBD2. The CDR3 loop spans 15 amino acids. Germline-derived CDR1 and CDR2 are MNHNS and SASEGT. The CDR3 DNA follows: TGTGCCAGCAGTGGGGGACTAGCGGTGGAAAACAGTCAGTACTTC. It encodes CASSGGLAVENSQYF.

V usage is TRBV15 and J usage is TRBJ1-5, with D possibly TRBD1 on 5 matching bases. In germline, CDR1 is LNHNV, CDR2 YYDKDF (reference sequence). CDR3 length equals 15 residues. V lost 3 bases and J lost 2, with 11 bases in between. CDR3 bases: TGTGCCACCAGCAGTGAGGACACCCGCAATCAGCCCCAGCATTTT. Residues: CATSSEDTRNQPQHF.

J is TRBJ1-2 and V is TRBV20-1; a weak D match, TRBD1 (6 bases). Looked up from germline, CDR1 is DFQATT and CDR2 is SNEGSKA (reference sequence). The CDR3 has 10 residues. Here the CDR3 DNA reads TGCAGACAACAGGGTCAGGGCTACACCTTC. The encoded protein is CRQQGQGYTF.

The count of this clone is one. The CDR3: CASSLAGASGGEQYF. The CDR3 DNA follows: TGTGCCAGCAGCTTAGCGGGGGCCTCGGGGGGCGAGCAGTACTTC. The chain uses TRBV7-9 and TRBJ2-7, with D perhaps matching TRBD2 (7 bases). This CDR3 comprises 15 residues. The germline gives CDR1 SEHNR, CDR2 FQNEAQ (reference sequence). The V end lost 0 bases, the J end lost 6 bases, and 15 bases lay between the germline ends.

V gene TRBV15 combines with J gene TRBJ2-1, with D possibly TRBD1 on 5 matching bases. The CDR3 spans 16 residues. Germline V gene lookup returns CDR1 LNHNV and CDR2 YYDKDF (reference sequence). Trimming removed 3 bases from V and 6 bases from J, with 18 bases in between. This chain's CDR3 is CATSRAIRVSVNEQFF. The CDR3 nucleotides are TGTGCCACCAGCAGGGCCATCAGGGTATCAGTCAATGAGCAGTTCTTC.

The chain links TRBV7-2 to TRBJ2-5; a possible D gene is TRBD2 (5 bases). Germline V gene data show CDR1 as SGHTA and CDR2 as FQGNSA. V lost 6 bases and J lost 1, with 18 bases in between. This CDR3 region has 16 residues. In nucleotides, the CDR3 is TGTGCCAGCAGTTTGGGAGCAAGGGCCGGCCAAGAGACCCAGTACTTC. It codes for CASSLGARAGQETQYF.

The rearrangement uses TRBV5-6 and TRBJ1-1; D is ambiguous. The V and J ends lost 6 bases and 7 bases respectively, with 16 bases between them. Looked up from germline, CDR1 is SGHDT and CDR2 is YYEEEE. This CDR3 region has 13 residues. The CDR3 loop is CASIYPPSREAFF. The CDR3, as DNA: TGTGCCAGCATCTATCCTCCCTCGCGTGAAGCTTTCTTT. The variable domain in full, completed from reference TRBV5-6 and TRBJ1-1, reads DAGVTQSPTHLIKTRGQQVTLRCSPKSGHDTVSWYQQALGQGPQFIFQYYEEEERQRGNFPDRFSGHQFPNYSSELNVNALLLGDSALYLCASIYPPSREAFFGQGTRLTVV.

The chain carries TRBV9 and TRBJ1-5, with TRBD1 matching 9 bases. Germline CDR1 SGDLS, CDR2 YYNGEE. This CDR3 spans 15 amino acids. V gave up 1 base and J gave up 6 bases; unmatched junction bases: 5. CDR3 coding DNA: TGTGCCAGCAGCGTATCGGGACAGGGCCTTCAGCCCCAGCATTTT. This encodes CASSVSGQGLQPQHF.